This entry concerns a single T cell receptor (beta chain). This clonotype was found many times. Its target antigen remains unknown. No much larger clone exists at a distance of one base, and base qualities are not known. Libraries were constructed by 5' RACE. TCRdb lists the instrument as NextSeq 500. To correct for sequencing error and PCR bias, the TCR library protocol tagged individual cDNA molecules with unique molecular identifiers. Both TCR alpha and beta chains were sequenced, and tight co-correlation was observed between alpha and beta sequence abundances in each sample. Turning to the authors' computational methods: Decombinator V4 was used to annotate TCR sequences for V gene, J gene and CDR3. Expanded TCRs were defined as changing significantly between any two time points under a Poisson model with p below 0.0001. TCR abundances were normalised to the total number of TCRs sequenced per sample and were expressed as counts per million. VDJdb, accessed 1 November 2021, was searched for CMV, EBV and SARS-CoV-2 annotated TCRs, excluding TCRs annotated for multiple antigens. TCRdb took the public reads, trimmed them with fastp at Q25, ran MiXCR for clone calling and kept in-frame beta chains. Duplicate CDR3 protein sequences are folded into a single record with the most common DNA and genes. These V and J calls are TCRdb output, not the study's own analysis. This sample is represented by tens of thousands of distinct CDR3 sequences; roughly 10% of them were singletons. Together, the top ten hold 5.5% to 7% of the sample.

The data derive from a study of early T cells in non-severe SARS-CoV-2 infection listed by TCRdb under 2021. About the full investigation: Bulk RNA from unsorted whole blood was used for TCR sequencing, so alpha and beta chains could not be paired.

Results the study describes overall, beyond this receptor: Matching against VDJdb was skewed toward anti-spike CD8 responses, likely underestimated virus-specific expansions, and missed private and CD4 specificities.

A case-control design nested within a healthcare worker cohort in London, UK, was used, with weekly nasopharyngeal swab PCR tests and blood sampling performed. Between 23 and 31 March 2020, the week of the UK lockdown, healthcare workers were enrolled and then followed up weekly for as long as 16 weeks. Sequenced material: whole blood. This clonotype was sampled from an adult who was a healthcare worker with PCR-confirmed SARS-CoV-2 infection or an uninfected control (not recorded which).

The nucleotide sequence is TGTGCCAGCAGCATCTCTGGGGCCAACGTCCTGACTTTC. Translation gives CASSISGANVLTF. The receptor chain draws on TRBV11-2 and TRBJ2-6; a confident D gene designation cannot be given. The CDR3 goes from the cysteine to the phenylalanine over 13 residues. Only CDR3 DNA remains: 39 bases, in frame from the first base. V is clipped by 5 bases and J by 0 bases, and the sequence between their germline boundaries is 2 bases long. CDR1 and CDR2 (SGHAT, FQNNGV) derive from the germline V gene.